The subject of this entry is one T cell receptor beta chain. As yet, its antigen is unknown. The time point is: pretreatment peripheral blood. The V segment lost 6 bases and the J segment 6 bases; nucleotides outside the gene matches: 7. This CDR3 is 14 amino acids long. Germline V lookup: CDR1 LNHDA, CDR2 SQIVND (reference sequence). TCRdb keeps only in-frame clones here, not all; method: immunoSEQ multiplex PCR. The sample has more than 55,000 clones, about four fifths seen once; the top ten hold approximately 5.1%. The entry originates in a study of PD-L1 blockade in urothelial cancer. As for the study in general: Patients arrived having already received 0 to 3 prior chemotherapy regimens. Blood samples had a median of roughly 140,000 T cells. Study-level results: Durable-benefit patients had greater expansion of tumor-associated blood clones at 3 weeks. A pretreatment blood TCR clonality that fell below the median predicted better progression-free and overall survival.

This receptor was taken from an older man with urothelial cancer. The starting material was PBMCs, obtained around atezolizumab (anti-PD-L1) treatment. The rearrangement links TRBV19 to TRBJ2-2, with 7 bases lining up with TRBD1. The DNA of the CDR3 is TGTGCCAGTAGACTAGGGACAGTTCCCGGGGAGCTGTTTTTT. It is translated as CASRLGTVPGELFF.